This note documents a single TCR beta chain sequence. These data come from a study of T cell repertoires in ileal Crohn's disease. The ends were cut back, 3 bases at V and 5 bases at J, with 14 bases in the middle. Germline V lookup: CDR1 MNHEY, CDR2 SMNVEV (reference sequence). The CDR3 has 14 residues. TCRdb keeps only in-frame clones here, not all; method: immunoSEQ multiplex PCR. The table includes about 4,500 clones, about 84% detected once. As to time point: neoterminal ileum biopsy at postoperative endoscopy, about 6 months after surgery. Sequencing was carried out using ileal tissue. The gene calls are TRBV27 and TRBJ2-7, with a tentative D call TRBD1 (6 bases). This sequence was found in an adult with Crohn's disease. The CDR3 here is CASSFGGRGNEQYF. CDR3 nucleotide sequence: TGTGCCAGCAGTTTTGGTGGCAGGGGAAACGAGCAGTACTTC.